This TCR beta chain was identified during a study of CD4+ T cells in melanoma. Whole-study results and caveats: A reported correlation linked neoantigen-specific CD4+ T cells to CD8+, macrophage and B cell function.

The sample holds one count of this clone. The antigen is unknown. Looked up from germline, CDR1 is MGHRA and CDR2 is YSYEKL. The V end was cut by 0 bases, the J end by 8 bases, with 13 bases between. The CDR3 runs to 15 residues. Profiling relied on immunoSEQ multiplex PCR, and the TCRdb table lists in-frame clones only, not all of them. The data show about 21,000 clones, around 79% seen once. The sequence was obtained from a human donor with melanoma. The J gene is TRBJ1-4, the V gene TRBV4-1; D not resolved. The sample was cells from a culture (not recorded whether cultured in vitro). The DNA for the CDR3 is TGCGCCAGCAGCCAAGAGAAGAGGACGAGGGAAAAACTGTTTTTT. Translation: CASSQEKRTREKLFF.